The 32 T cell receptor beta chains below all came from one sample that was sequenced in a study of T cell clones after liver transplantation. Data came from immunoSEQ multiplex PCR; TCRdb stores just in-frame clones and leaves some out. The sample carries over 70,000 clones, under 90% recorded once. The sequencing here drew on CD4+ T cells from blood, taken 12 months after liver transplant. These receptors were taken from a human patient who received a liver transplant. Some T cells here may be from the graft donor.

The rearrangement links TRBV19 to TRBJ1-1, with D unresolved. The CDR3 totals 15 residues. Germline-derived CDR1 and CDR2 are LNHDA and SQIVND (reference sequence). The V gene lost 8 bases and the J gene lost 1 base, with 17 bases spanning the gap. Here the CDR3 DNA reads TGTGCCAGTGTCGCCTCTGGAGGGAGGAACACTGAAGCTTTCTTT. Translated: CASVASGGRNTEAFF.

V usage is TRBV5-1 and J usage is TRBJ1-4; D perhaps matches TRBD1 (5 bases). This CDR3 is 16 amino acids long. Trimming pared 0 bases from V and 11 bases from J, leaving 20 bases between. The V gene's germline CDR1 is SGHRS and CDR2 YFSETQ. The CDR3 DNA follows: TGCGCCAGCAGCTTGGCCCAAGGGACGGCCTCTGGGAAACTGTTTTTT. This codes for CASSLAQGTASGKLFF.

CDR3 in amino acids: CASSRNREETQYF. In DNA form, the CDR3 reads TGTGCCAGCAGTAGGAACAGGGAGGAGACCCAGTACTTC. The chain combines TRBV6-1 with TRBJ2-5; D is possibly TRBD1 (6 bases). The CDR3 has 13 residues. The germline CDR1 and CDR2 sequences are MNHNS and SASEGT. Trimming left V 5 bases short and J 5 bases short, with 12 bases between.

In nucleotides, the CDR3 is TGTGCCAGCAGCCCTGAAGTGGGGGTTAAACTGTTTTTT. Its translation is CASSPEVGVKLFF. The J gene is TRBJ1-4, the V gene TRBV5-5, with D possibly TRBD1 on 5 matching bases. V dropped 4 bases and J dropped 11 bases, with 15 bases sitting between them. The CDR3 is 13 residues long. Germline CDR1 reads SGHKS; CDR2 reads YYEKEE (reference sequence).

V is TRBV28 and J is TRBJ1-2; D remains unclear. Trimming cost V 8 bases and J 5 bases, with 21 bases left between them. Germline CDR1 is MDHEN and CDR2 is SYDVKM. There are 15 residues in the CDR3. The CDR3 loop is CASAHPLQGGYGYTF. DNA of the CDR3: TGTGCCAGCGCCCATCCCCTACAAGGAGGGTATGGCTACACCTTC.

The chain links TRBV5-6 to TRBJ1-4, with 8 bases fitting TRBD1. This CDR3 is built from 16 residues. Per germline, CDR1 SGHDT and CDR2 YYEEEE. The J segment lost 0 bases and the V segment lost 3 bases, leaving 4 bases of the junction unmatched. CDR3 protein: CASSWRTGTTNEKLFF. The CDR3 DNA sequence: TGTGCCAGCAGCTGGCGGACAGGGACAACTAATGAAAAACTGTTTTTT.

The chain recombines TRBV28 with TRBJ1-5; no firm D call. V lost 2 bases, J lost 4 bases, and 15 bases lay in between. CDR1 is MDHEN and CDR2 is SYDVKM in the germline V gene. The CDR3 is made up of 16 amino acids. CDR3 DNA sequence: TGTGCCAGCAGTTTAAGGGCAGGCAGGATTAATCAGCCCCAGCATTTT. Translating it yields CASSLRAGRINQPQHF.

This sequence joins TRBV28 and TRBJ1-2; D ambiguous. The V and J ends lost 8 bases and 8 bases respectively, with 27 bases between them. Germline V lookup: CDR1 MDHEN, CDR2 SYDVKM. The CDR3 is 16 residues long. The CDR3 region is CASLPPPGKIMGGYTF. In DNA, the CDR3 is TGTGCCAGCCTACCCCCACCCGGTAAGATAATGGGAGGCTACACCTTC.

Only a few counts were recorded for this clone. The chain uses TRBV2 and TRBJ1-1; no clear D gene. Germline-derived CDR1 and CDR2 are SNHLY and FYNNEI. The CDR3 spans 13 residues. V was trimmed by 6 bases and J by 9 bases, leaving 17 bases between them. The DNA for the CDR3 is TGTGCCAGCAGAGAGACGGGTGGAGGAAAAGCTTTCTTT. Protein: CASRETGGGKAFF.

The chain recombines TRBV7-9 with TRBJ2-7, with D maybe TRBD1 (6 bases). Germline V gene sequence: CDR1 SEHNR, CDR2 FQNEAQ (reference sequence). V lost 0 bases to trimming and J lost 2 bases, with 11 bases between them. The CDR3 has 15 amino acids. The CDR3 bases are TGTGCCAGCAGCTTAGCTAATTCAGGGGCCTACGAGCAGTACTTC. As protein: CASSLANSGAYEQYF.

V usage is TRBV5-1 and J usage is TRBJ2-4, with TRBD2 matching 7 bases. V trimming: 5 bases; J trimming: 1 base; junction bases outside the gene matches: 6. CDR3 length: 15 residues. The germline gives CDR1 SGHRS, CDR2 YFSETQ. This CDR3 reads CASSPLGGAKNIQYF. The CDR3 region has the DNA TGCGCCAGCAGTCCCCTCGGGGGGGCCAAAAACATTCAGTACTTC.

J is TRBJ2-3 and V is TRBV5-1; D is uncertain. The CDR3 is made up of 14 amino acids. CDR1 and CDR2 (germline): SGHRS, YFSETQ. Trimming took 0 bases from V and 2 from J, leaving 7 bases between them. The CDR3 here is CASSLEGYTDTQYF. The CDR3 region has the DNA TGCGCCAGCAGCTTGGAGGGCTACACAGATACGCAGTATTTT.

The gene calls are TRBV9 and TRBJ1-3; perhaps TRBD1 as D (6 bases). The ends were cut back, 0 bases at V and 10 bases at J, with 11 bases in the middle. The CDR3 is 13 residues long. Per the germline V gene, CDR1 is SGDLS and CDR2 is YYNGEE. CDR3 residues: CASSVDQGRTIYF. DNA for the CDR3: TGTGCCAGCAGCGTAGACCAGGGGAGGACCATATATTTT.

V usage is TRBV28 and J usage is TRBJ1-2, with D perhaps matching TRBD1 (6 bases). The V end was cut by 7 bases, the J end by 5 bases, with 17 bases between. CDR1 is MDHEN, CDR2 SYDVKM, per germline. This CDR3 is built from 14 residues. In nucleotides, the CDR3 is TGTGCCAGCACTCCGGACAGCAGAAGGTATGGCTACACCTTC. Encoded protein: CASTPDSRRYGYTF.

This sequence joins TRBV5-1 and TRBJ2-3, with 15 bases aligning to TRBD2. This CDR3 has 19 amino acids. Germline V gives CDR1 SGHRS, CDR2 YFSETQ. V lost 0 bases to trimming and J lost 0 bases; unmatched junction nucleotides: 5. The CDR3: CASSLGTSGRAISTDTQYF. The CDR3 DNA is TGCGCCAGCAGCTTGGGGACTAGCGGGAGGGCCATCAGCACAGATACGCAGTATTTT.

The V call is TRBV6-6, the J call TRBJ1-2; 8 nucleotides line up with TRBD1. The V gene end was trimmed by 5 bases and the J gene end by 8 bases; junction bases not matched to a gene: 4. This CDR3 has 12 residues. Germline V lookup: CDR1 MNHNY, CDR2 SVGAGI (reference sequence). CDR3 protein: CASSTDRGGYTF. CDR3 nucleotide sequence: TGTGCCAGCAGTACCGACAGGGGCGGCTACACCTTC.

J is TRBJ2-1 and V is TRBV14, with 13 bases lining up with TRBD2. Germline loops: CDR1 SGHDN, CDR2 FVKESK. The CDR3 spans 20 residues. V was pared by 3 bases and J by 7 bases, with 18 bases of the junction left unmatched. CDR3 loop: CASSQYWTSGRRVYRNEQFF. Here the CDR3 DNA reads TGTGCCAGCAGCCAGTACTGGACTAGCGGGAGACGGGTATATAGGAATGAGCAGTTCTTC.

This clone occurred a few times. The genes are TRBV18 and TRBJ2-7; no reliable D call. CDR3 length equals 12 residues. CDR1 and CDR2 (germline): KGHSH, LQKENI. Trimming removed 3 bases from V and 5 bases from J, with 8 bases in between. The CDR3 region is CASSPSQDEQYF. In nucleotides, the CDR3 is TGTGCCAGCTCACCCTCGCAGGACGAGCAGTACTTC.

As concerns this clone: Its ends do not fully match the called genes, so a read error is possible. Other DNA sequences in the sample encode the same CDR3. The rearrangement joins TRBV7-2 to TRBJ2-7, with a tentative D call TRBD2 (7 bases). Germline CDR1 is SGHTA and CDR2 is FQGNSA. This CDR3 has 17 residues. Here the CDR3 reads CASSQRGGTTLTYEQYF. The CDR3 DNA follows: TGTGCCAGCAGCCAGAGGGGGGGGACTACCCTTACCTACGAACAGTACTTC.

The chain joins TRBV28 to TRBJ2-1; TRBD2 matches 7 bases. Per the germline V gene, CDR1 is MDHEN and CDR2 is SYDVKM. V shed 6 bases and J 6 bases; nucleotides not matched to a gene: 5. The CDR3 contains 13 residues. CDR3 protein: CASRGAGANEQFF. Here the CDR3 DNA reads TGTGCCAGCAGAGGGGCGGGAGCCAATGAGCAGTTCTTC.

This clone appeared a few times. The chain recombines TRBV10-1 with TRBJ1-5; D is ambiguous. Germline values: CDR1 WNHNN, CDR2 SYGVQD (reference sequence). Trimming shortened V by 6 bases and J by 5 bases, and 11 bases separated the two germline ends. CDR3 length: 13 amino acids. As DNA, the CDR3 is TGCGCCAGCAGCTCTCCTGTGGATCAGCCCCAGCATTTT. This encodes CASSSPVDQPQHF.

The V and J genes are TRBV2 and TRBJ2-2; D gene uncertain. V lost 5 bases and J lost 4, with 11 bases in between. The CDR3 covers 14 residues. The germline gives CDR1 SNHLY, CDR2 FYNNEI. The CDR3, as DNA: TGTGCCAGCAGTCTGCAGGTACCCACCGGGGAGCTGTTTTTT. Encoded protein: CASSLQVPTGELFF.

The gene calls are TRBV7-2 and TRBJ1-2; possibly TRBD1 for D (5 bases). V dropped 4 bases and J dropped 2 bases, with 8 bases sitting between them. Germline loops: CDR1 SGHTA, CDR2 FQGNSA. CDR3 length equals 13 residues. The CDR3 bases are TGTGCCAGCAGCTACGGACACAACTATGGCTACACCTTC. This gives the protein CASSYGHNYGYTF.

The CDR3 sequence is CAWSVSGFSGNTIYF. CDR3 in DNA: TGTGCCTGGAGTGTATCAGGGTTCTCTGGAAACACCATATATTTT. The chain employs TRBV30 and TRBJ1-3, with D maybe TRBD1 (5 bases). The germline V gene encodes CDR1 GTSNPN and CDR2 SVGIG (reference sequence). The CDR3 sequence is 15 residues long. V was clipped by 0 bases and J by 0 bases, with 9 bases between them.

This chain links TRBV18 with TRBJ1-2; D possibly corresponds to TRBD1 (5 bases). Germline CDR1 reads KGHSH; CDR2 reads LQKENI. The CDR3 consists of 12 residues. V shed 3 bases and J shed 6 bases, with 8 bases lying between them. CDR3 in DNA: TGTGCCAGCTCACCTCAGGACAATGGCTACACCTTC. Protein: CASSPQDNGYTF.

The chain is built from TRBV5-1 and TRBJ1-1; no clear D gene. Germline lookup yields CDR1 SGHRS and CDR2 YFSETQ. The CDR3 sequence is 13 residues long. Deletions cut 0 bases from V and 8 bases from J, with 11 bases between. Here the CDR3 reads CASSLGEETEAFF. CDR3 nucleotide sequence: TGCGCCAGCAGCTTGGGGGAAGAGACAGAAGCTTTCTTT. Full variable domain (outside the CDR3, taken from reference TRBV5-1 and TRBJ1-1): KAGVTQTPRYLIKTRGQQVTLSCSPISGHRSVSWYQQTPGQGLQFLFEYFSETQRNKGNFPGRFSGRQFSNSRSEMNVSTLELGDSALYLCASSLGEETEAFFGQGTRLTVV.

The rearrangement joins TRBV5-1 to TRBJ2-5, with TRBD2 matching 7 bases. Trimming removed 3 bases from V and 2 bases from J; junction bases left unmatched: 7. The CDR3 extends over 15 amino acids. Germline CDR1 is SGHRS and CDR2 is YFSETQ. CDR3 bases: TGCGCCAGCAGCTCAGCCGGGGGGAGGCAAGAGACCCAGTACTTC. Amino acids: CASSSAGGRQETQYF. Drawing the rest from reference TRBV5-1 and TRBJ2-5, the complete variable domain is KAGVTQTPRYLIKTRGQQVTLSCSPISGHRSVSWYQQTPGQGLQFLFEYFSETQRNKGNFPGRFSGRQFSNSRSEMNVSTLELGDSALYLCASSSAGGRQETQYFGPGTRLLVL.

This rearrangement joins TRBV29-1 to TRBJ1-5, with unresolved D. The germline CDR1 and CDR2 sequences are SQVTM and ANQGSEA. V was cut by 2 bases and J by 6 bases, with 20 bases left in between. The CDR3 length is 16 residues. The CDR3 region is CSVERESSWRAQPQHF. The CDR3, as DNA: TGCAGCGTTGAAAGAGAAAGTAGCTGGAGGGCTCAGCCCCAGCATTTT.

The CDR3 coding sequence is TGTGCTAGTGGTCAGACAGTGAGGGGAGGTACTGAAGCTTTCTTT. Translated: CASGQTVRGGTEAFF. The chain combines TRBV12-5 with TRBJ1-1; the D gene is possibly TRBD1 (5 bases). This CDR3 has 15 residues. Trimming removed 5 bases from V and 5 bases from J, with 18 bases in between. The germline gives CDR1 LGHNT, CDR2 FRNRAP.

The count of this clone is one. This chain uses TRBV28 with TRBJ2-2; 11 bases agree with TRBD2. The CDR3 runs to 14 residues. The ends lost 7 bases at V and 5 bases at J; junction bases unmatched: 3. Germline V gene lookup returns CDR1 MDHEN and CDR2 SYDVKM. In nucleotides, the CDR3 is TGTGCCAGCACCGCTAGCGGGAGGACCGGGGAGCTGTTTTTT. This sequence encodes CASTASGRTGELFF.

The rearrangement links TRBV27 to TRBJ1-5; weak D call: TRBD1 (5 bases). CDR1 and CDR2 (germline): MNHEY, SMNVEV (reference sequence). V lost 7 bases and J lost 4, with 14 bases in between. CDR3 length: 14 amino acids. The CDR3 DNA sequence: TGTGCCAGCAATACCCGGGGCGGAAATCAGCCCCAGCATTTT. Protein: CASNTRGGNQPQHF.

The rearrangement links TRBV30 to TRBJ2-5, with 8 bases identical to TRBD2. CDR1 and CDR2 from the germline V gene are GTSNPN and SVGIG (reference sequence). This CDR3 is 15 amino acids long. V trimming: 4 bases; J trimming: 1 base; junction bases outside the gene matches: 8. The CDR3 nucleotides are TGTGCCTGGAAGAACTGGCGGGAGGTCCAAGAGACCCAGTACTTC. Its translation: CAWKNWREVQETQYF.